These 5 T cell receptor beta chains originate from one sample sequenced in a study of vaccination and CD4 T cells after COVID-19. Their antigens are not known. The Oncomine TCR Beta short-read assay was applied to DNA of cultured CD4+ T cells. Researchers extracted genomic DNA from CD4+ T cells that had been cultured. MiXCR, run by TCRdb on the PCR reads, gives a single entry per CDR3 protein. The table lists over 7,500 distinct CDR3 sequences, about two fifths of them singletons, with about 35% in the top ten. The treatment denotes: roughly 11-day PBMC culture with coronavirus spike peptide pools or control peptides (ViraFEST assay). The unexposed donor gave CD4+ T cells before the COVID-19 pandemic (2011-2018). The sequencing input was CD4+ T cells from blood, cultured in vitro. These receptor sequences come from a human donor in good health.

The chain is built from TRBV10-3 and TRBJ2-7, with TRBD1 identical over 7 bases. Germline V CDR1 and CDR2: ENHRY, SYGVKD. The CDR3 is 12 residues long. Unmatched junction bases numbered 6, after V lost 10 bases and J lost 3 bases. CDR3 loop: CATQGQYYEQYF. The CDR3 DNA sequence: TGTGCCACCCAGGGACAGTACTACGAGCAGTACTTC.

This chain links TRBV24-1 with TRBJ2-5; a possible D gene is TRBD2 (7 bases). CDR1 KGHDR and CDR2 SFDVKD come from the germline V gene. This CDR3 spans 14 amino acids. V shed 3 bases and J shed 5 bases, with 12 bases lying between them. CDR3 residues: CATSDLGGGETQYF. The CDR3, as DNA: TGTGCCACCAGTGATCTAGGGGGAGGGGAGACCCAGTACTTC.

This clonotype has just a few counts. The chain combines TRBV20-1 with TRBJ2-3; D uncertain. Trimming took off 3 bases at V and 2 bases at J, with 12 bases between the two ends. Germline CDR1 DFQATT, CDR2 SNEGSKA (reference sequence). The CDR3 consists of 14 residues. CDR3 sequence: CSASPIGNTDTQYF. The DNA for the CDR3 is TGCAGTGCTAGTCCGATTGGAAACACAGATACGCAGTATTTT.

The J gene is TRBJ2-7, the V gene TRBV20-1, with 8 positions matching TRBD1. CDR3 length equals 13 residues. CDR1 DFQATT and CDR2 SNEGSKA come from the germline V gene (reference sequence). J was trimmed by 1 base and V by 5 bases; bases with no gene match: 4. The CDR3 coding sequence is TGCAGTGCTCGACGGACAGGGTCCTACGAGCAGTACTTC. This gives the protein CSARRTGSYEQYF.

This sequence joins TRBV6-1 and TRBJ2-7, with TRBD2 matching 11 bases. V was pared by 2 bases and J by 0 bases, with 0 bases of the junction left unmatched. Germline CDR1 reads MNHNS; CDR2 reads SASEGT. The CDR3 covers 15 residues. CDR3 loop: CASSETSGSSYEQYF. The CDR3 coding sequence is TGTGCCAGCAGTGAAACTAGCGGGAGCTCCTACGAGCAGTACTTC.